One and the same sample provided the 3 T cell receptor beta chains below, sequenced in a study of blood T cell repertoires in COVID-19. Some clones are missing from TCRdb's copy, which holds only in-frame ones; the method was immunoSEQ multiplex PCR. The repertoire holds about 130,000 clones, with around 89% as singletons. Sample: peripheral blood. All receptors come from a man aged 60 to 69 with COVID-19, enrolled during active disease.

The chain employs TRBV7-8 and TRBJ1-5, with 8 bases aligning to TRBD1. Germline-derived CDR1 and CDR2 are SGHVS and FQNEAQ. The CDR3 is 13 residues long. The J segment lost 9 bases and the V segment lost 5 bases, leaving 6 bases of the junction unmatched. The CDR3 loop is CASSQGQDGPQHF. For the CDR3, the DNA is TGTGCCAGCAGCCAGGGACAGGACGGGCCCCAGCATTTT.

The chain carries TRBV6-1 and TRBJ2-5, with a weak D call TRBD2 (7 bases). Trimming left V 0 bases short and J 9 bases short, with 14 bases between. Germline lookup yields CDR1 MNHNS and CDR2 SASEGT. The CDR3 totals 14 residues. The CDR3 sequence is CASSEARGLRAQYF. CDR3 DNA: TGTGCCAGCAGTGAAGCGCGGGGGCTCAGGGCCCAGTACTTC.

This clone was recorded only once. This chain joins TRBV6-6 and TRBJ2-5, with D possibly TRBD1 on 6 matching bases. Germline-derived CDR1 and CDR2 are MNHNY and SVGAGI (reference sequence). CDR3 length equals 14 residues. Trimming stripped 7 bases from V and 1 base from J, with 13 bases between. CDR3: CASTNPRGQETQYF. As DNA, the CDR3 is TGTGCCAGCACCAACCCCAGGGGCCAAGAGACCCAGTACTTC.